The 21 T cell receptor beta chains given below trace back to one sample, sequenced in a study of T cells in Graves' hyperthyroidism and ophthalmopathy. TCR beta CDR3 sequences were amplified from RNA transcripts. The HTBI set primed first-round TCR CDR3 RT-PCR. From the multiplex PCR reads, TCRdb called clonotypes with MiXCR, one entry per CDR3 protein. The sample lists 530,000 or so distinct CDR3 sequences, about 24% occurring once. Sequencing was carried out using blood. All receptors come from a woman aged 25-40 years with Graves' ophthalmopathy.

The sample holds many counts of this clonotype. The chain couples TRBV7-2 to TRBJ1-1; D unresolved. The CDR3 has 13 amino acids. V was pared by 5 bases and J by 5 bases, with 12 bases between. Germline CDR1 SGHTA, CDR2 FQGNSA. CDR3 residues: CASSAQWGTEAFF. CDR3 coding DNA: TGTGCCAGCAGCGCCCAGTGGGGAACTGAAGCTTTCTTT.

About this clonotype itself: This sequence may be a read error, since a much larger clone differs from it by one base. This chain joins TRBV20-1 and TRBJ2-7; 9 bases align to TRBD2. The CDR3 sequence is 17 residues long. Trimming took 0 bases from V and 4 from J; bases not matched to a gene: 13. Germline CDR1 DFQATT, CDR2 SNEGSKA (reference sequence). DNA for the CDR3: TGCAGTGCTAGAGATCATTTCAGTGCTAGCGGGGCTTACGAGCAGTACTTC. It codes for CSARDHFSASGAYEQYF.

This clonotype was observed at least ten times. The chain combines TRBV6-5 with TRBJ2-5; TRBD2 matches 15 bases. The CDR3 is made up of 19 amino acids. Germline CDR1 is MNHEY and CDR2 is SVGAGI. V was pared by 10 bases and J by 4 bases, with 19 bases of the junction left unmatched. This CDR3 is CATKGSGTSGGPGVETQYF. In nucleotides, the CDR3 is TGTGCCACCAAAGGGTCCGGGACTAGCGGGGGGCCAGGGGTAGAGACCCAGTACTTC.

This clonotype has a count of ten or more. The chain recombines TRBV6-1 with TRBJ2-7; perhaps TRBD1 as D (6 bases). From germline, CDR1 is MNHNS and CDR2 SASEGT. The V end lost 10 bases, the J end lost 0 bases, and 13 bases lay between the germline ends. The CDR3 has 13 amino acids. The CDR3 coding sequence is TGTGCCATCCGGGACACGGTCTCCTACGAGCAGTACTTC. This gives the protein CAIRDTVSYEQYF.

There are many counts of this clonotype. The CDR3 sequence is CASSPRAGANGANVLTF. CDR3 in DNA: TGTGCCAGCAGTCCAAGAGCAGGGGCGAATGGGGCCAACGTCCTGACTTTC. The rearrangement joins TRBV6-4 to TRBJ2-6, with a weak D call TRBD1 (6 bases). Per germline, CDR1 MRHNA and CDR2 SNTAGT. Between the trimmed V and J ends, which lost 5 bases and 3 bases, there was a span of 17 bases. This CDR3 spans 17 amino acids.

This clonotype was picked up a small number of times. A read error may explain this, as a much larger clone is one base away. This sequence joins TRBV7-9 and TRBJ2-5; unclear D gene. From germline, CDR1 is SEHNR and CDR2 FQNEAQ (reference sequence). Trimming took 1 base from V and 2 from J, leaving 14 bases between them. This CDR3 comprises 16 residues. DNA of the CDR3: TGTGCCAGCAGCTTAGAGCTACGAGAACAGCAAGAGACCCAGTACTTC. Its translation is CASSLELREQQETQYF.

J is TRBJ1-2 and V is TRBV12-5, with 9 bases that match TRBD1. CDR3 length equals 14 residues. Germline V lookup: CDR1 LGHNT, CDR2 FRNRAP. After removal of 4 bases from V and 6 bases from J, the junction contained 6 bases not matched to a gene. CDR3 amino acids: CASGWGTGTHGYTF. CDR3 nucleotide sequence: TGTGCTAGTGGTTGGGGGACAGGGACCCATGGCTACACCTTC.

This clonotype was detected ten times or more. The CDR3 sequence is CASSWTGTTGELFF. The CDR3 bases are TGCGCCAGCAGCTGGACCGGGACTACAGGGGAGCTGTTTTTT. The chain has TRBV5-1 and TRBJ2-2, with 7 bases lining up with TRBD2. Germline CDR1 SGHRS, CDR2 YFSETQ. V was pared by 3 bases and J by 8 bases, with 7 bases of the junction left unmatched. This CDR3 has 14 amino acids.

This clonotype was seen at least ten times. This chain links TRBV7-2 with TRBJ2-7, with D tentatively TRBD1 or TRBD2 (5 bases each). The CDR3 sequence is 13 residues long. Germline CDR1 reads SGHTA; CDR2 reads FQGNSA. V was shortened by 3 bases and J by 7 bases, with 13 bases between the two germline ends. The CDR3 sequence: CASSLVGRWEQYF. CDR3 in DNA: TGTGCCAGCAGCTTGGTGGGACGCTGGGAGCAGTACTTC.

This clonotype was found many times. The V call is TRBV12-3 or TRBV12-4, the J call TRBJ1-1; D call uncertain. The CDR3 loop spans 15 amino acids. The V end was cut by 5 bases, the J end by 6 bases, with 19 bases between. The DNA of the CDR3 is TGTGCCAGCAGTCCCTTCCATCGAGGAGGAGCTGAAGCTTTCTTT. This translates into CASSPFHRGGAEAFF.

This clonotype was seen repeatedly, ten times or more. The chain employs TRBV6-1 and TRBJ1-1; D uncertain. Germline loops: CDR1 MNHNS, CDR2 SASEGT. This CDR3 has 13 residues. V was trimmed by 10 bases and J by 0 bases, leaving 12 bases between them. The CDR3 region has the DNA TGTGCCACCCAGACGGCCATGAACACTGAAGCTTTCTTT. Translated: CATQTAMNTEAFF.

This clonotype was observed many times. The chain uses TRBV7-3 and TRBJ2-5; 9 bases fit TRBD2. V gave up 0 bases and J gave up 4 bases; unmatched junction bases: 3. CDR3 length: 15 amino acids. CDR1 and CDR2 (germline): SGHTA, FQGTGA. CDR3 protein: CASSLTSGGGETQYF. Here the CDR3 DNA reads TGTGCCAGCAGCTTAACTAGCGGGGGAGGAGAGACCCAGTACTTC. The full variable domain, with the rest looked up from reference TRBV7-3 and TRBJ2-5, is GAGVSQTPSNKVTEKGKYVELRCDPISGHTALYWYRQSLGQGPEFLIYFQGTGAADDSGLPNDRFFAVRPEGSVSTLKIQRTERGDSAVYLCASSLTSGGGETQYFGPGTRLLVL.

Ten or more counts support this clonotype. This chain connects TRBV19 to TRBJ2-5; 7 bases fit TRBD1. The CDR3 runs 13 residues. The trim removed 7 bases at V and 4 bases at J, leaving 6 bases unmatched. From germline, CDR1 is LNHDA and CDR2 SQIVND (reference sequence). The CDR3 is CASIQGVRETQYF. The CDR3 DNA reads TGTGCCAGTATTCAGGGGGTACGAGAGACCCAGTACTTC. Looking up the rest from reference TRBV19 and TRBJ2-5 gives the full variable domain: DGGITQSPKYLFRKEGQNVTLSCEQNLNHDAMYWYRQDPGQGLRLIYYSQIVNDFQKGDIAEGYSVSREKKESFPLTVTSAQKNPTAFYLCASIQGVRETQYFGPGTRLLVL.

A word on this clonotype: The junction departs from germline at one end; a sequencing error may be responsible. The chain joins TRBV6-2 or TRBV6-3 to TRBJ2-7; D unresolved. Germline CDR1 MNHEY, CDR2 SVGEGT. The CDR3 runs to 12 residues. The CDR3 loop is CASSSYGYDQYF. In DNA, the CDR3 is TGTGCCAGCAGTTCTTATGGCTACGATCAGTACTTC.

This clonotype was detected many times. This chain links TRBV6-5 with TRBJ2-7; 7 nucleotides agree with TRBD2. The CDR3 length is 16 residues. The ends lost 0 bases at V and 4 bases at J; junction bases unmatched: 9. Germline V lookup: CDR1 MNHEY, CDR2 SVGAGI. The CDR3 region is CASSYSSASGAYEQYF. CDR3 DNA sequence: TGTGCCAGCAGTTACTCGAGCGCTAGCGGTGCATACGAGCAGTACTTC.

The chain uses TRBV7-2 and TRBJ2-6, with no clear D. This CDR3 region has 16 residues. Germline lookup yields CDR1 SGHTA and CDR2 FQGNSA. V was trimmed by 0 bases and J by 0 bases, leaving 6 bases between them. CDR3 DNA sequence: TGTGCCAGCAGCTTAGCGCCACTCTCTGGGGCCAACGTCCTGACTTTC. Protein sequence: CASSLAPLSGANVLTF.

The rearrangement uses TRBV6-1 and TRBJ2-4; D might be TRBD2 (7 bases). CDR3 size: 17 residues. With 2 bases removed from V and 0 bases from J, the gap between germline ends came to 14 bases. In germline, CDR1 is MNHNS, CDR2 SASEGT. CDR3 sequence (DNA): TGTGCCAGCAGTGAACGAGGGGGGGGCCTAGCCAAAAACATTCAGTACTTC. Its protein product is CASSERGGGLAKNIQYF.

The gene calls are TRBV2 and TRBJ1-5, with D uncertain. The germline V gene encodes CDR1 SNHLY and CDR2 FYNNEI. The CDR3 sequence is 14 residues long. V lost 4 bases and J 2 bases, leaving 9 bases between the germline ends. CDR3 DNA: TGTGCCAGCAGTGCGGGTTACGGCAATCAGCCCCAGCATTTT. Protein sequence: CASSAGYGNQPQHF.

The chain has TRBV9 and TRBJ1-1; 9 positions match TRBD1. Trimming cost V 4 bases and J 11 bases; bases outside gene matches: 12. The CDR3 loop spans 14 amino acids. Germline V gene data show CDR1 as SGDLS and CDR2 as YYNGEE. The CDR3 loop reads CASSPEPGQGFAFF. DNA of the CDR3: TGTGCCAGCAGCCCAGAACCGGGACAGGGATTCGCTTTCTTT.

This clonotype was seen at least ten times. The CDR3 DNA sequence: TGTGCCAGCAGCGCCCGCTGGTCCGATGGCTACACCTTC. Encoded protein: CASSARWSDGYTF. The genes are TRBV14 and TRBJ1-2; D remains unclear. Germline-derived CDR1 and CDR2 are SGHDN and FVKESK. CDR3 size: 13 residues. Trimming took 5 bases from V and 6 from J, leaving 13 bases between them.

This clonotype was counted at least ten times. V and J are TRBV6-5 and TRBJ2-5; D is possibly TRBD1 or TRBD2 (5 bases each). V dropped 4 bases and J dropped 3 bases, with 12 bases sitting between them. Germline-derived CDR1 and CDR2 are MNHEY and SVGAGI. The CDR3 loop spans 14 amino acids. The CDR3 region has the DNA TGTGCCAGCAGTTGGGGGAACAGGAAAGAGACCCAGTACTTC. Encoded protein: CASSWGNRKETQYF.